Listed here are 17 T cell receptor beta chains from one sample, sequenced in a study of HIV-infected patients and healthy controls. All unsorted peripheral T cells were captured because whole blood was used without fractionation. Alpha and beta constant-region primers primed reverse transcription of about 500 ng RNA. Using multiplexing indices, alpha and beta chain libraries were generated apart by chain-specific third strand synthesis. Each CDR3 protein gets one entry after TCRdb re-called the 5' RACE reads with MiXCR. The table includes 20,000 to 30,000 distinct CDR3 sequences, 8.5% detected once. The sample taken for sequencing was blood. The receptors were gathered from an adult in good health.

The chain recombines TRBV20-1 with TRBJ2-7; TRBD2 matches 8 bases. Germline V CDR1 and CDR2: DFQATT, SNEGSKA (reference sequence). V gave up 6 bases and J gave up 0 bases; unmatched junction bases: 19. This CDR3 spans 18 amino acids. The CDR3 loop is CSAPGRGARPENSYEQYF. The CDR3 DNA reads TGCAGTGCCCCTGGGCGGGGGGCTCGACCCGAAAACTCCTACGAGCAGTACTTC.

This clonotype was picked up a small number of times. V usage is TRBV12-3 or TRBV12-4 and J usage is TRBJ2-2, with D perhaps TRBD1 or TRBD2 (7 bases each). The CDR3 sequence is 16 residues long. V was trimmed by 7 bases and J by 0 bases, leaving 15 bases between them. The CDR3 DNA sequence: TGTGCCAGCAAAGCGGGACAGATGGCGAACACCGGGGAGCTGTTTTTT. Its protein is CASKAGQMANTGELFF.

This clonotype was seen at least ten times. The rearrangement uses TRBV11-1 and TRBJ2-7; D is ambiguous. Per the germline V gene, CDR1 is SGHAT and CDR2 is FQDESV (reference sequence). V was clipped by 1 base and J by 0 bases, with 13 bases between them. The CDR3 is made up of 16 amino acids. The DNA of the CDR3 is TGTGCCAGCAGCTTAGACGAAGTTTATAGCTCCTACGAGCAGTACTTC. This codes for CASSLDEVYSSYEQYF.

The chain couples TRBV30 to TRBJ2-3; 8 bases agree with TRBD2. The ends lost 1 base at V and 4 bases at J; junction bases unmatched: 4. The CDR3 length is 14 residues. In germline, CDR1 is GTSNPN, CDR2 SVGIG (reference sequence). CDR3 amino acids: CAWSAGGQPDTQYF. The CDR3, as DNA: TGTGCCTGGAGTGCGGGGGGGCAACCAGATACGCAGTATTTT.

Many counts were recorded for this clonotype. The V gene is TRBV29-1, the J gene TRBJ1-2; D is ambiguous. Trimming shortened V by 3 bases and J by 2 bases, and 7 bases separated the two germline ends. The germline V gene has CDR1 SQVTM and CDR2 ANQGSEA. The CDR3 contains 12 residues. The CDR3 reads CSVDLQNYGYTF. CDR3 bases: TGCAGCGTTGATTTACAAAACTATGGCTACACCTTC. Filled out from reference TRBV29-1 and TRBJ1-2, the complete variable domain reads SAVISQKPSRDICQRGTSLTIQCQVDSQVTMMFWYRQQPGQSLTLIATANQGSEATYESGFVIDKFPISRPNLTFSTLTVSNMSPEDSSIYLCSVDLQNYGYTFGSGTRLTVV.

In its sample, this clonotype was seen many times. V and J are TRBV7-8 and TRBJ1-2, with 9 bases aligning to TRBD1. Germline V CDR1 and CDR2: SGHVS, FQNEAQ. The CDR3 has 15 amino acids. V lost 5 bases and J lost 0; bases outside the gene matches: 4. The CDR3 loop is CASSIGQGTNYGYTF. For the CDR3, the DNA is TGTGCCAGCAGCATAGGACAGGGGACTAACTATGGCTACACCTTC.

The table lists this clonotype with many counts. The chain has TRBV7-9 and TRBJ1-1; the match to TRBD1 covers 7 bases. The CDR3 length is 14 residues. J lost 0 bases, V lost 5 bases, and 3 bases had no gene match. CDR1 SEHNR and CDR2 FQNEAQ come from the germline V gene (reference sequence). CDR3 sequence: CASSRGQLNTEAFF. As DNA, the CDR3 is TGTGCCAGCAGCCGGGGACAGTTGAACACTGAAGCTTTCTTT. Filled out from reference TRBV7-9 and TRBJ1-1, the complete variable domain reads DTGVSQNPRHKITKRGQNVTFRCDPISEHNRLYWYRQTLGQGPEFLTYFQNEAQLEKSRLLSDRFSAERPKGSFSTLEIQRTEQGDSAMYLCASSRGQLNTEAFFGQGTRLTVV.

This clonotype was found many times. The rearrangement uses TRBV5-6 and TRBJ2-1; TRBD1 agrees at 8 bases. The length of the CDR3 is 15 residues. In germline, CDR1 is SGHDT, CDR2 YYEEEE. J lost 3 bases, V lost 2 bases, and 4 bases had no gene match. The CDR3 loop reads CASSLGGQVYNEQFF. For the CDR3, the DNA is TGTGCCAGCAGCTTAGGGGGACAGGTCTACAATGAGCAGTTCTTC.

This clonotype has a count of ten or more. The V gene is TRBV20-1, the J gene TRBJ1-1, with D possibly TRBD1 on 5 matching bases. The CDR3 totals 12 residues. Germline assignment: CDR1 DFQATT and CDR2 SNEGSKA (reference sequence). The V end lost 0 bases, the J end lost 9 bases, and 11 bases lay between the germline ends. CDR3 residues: CSAREGGGKAFF. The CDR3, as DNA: TGCAGTGCTAGAGAGGGGGGGGGAAAAGCTTTCTTT.

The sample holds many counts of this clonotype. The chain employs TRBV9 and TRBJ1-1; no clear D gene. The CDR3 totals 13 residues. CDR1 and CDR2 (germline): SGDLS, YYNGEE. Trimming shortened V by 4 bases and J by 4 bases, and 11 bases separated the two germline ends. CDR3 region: CASSSSVGTEAFF. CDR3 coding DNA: TGTGCCAGCAGCTCGAGTGTGGGCACTGAAGCTTTCTTT.

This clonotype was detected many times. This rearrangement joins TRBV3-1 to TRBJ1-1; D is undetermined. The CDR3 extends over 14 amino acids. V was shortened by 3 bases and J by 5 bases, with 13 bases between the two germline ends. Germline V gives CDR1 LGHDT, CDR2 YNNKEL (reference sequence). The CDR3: CASSQEARRTEAFF. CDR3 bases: TGTGCCAGCAGCCAGGAGGCTAGGAGGACTGAAGCTTTCTTT.

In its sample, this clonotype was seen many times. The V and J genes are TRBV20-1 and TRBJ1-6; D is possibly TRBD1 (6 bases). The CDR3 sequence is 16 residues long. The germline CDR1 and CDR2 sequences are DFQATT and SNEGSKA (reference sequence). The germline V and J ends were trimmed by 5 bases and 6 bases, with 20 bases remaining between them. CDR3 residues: CSALLLGALINSPLHF. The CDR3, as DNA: TGCAGTGCTCTTCTATTGGGGGCCCTAATTAATTCACCCCTCCACTTT.

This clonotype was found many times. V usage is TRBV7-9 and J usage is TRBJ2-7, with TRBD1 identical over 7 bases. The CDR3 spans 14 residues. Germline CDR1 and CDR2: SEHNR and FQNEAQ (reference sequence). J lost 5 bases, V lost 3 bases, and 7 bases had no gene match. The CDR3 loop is CASSFGTARDEQYF. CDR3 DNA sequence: TGTGCCAGCAGCTTCGGGACAGCGAGGGACGAGCAGTACTTC.

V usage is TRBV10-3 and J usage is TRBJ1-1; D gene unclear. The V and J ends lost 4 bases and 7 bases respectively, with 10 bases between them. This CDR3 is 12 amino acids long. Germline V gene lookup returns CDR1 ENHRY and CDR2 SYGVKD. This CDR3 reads CAISGDAVEAFF. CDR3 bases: TGTGCCATCAGTGGAGACGCCGTTGAAGCTTTCTTT.

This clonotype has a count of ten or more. The CDR3 reads CAWRAGKDTEAFF. The CDR3 DNA reads TGTGCCTGGAGGGCAGGGAAGGACACTGAAGCTTTCTTT. The chain couples TRBV30 to TRBJ1-1, with D possibly being TRBD1 (5 bases). V was pared by 3 bases and J by 3 bases, with 11 bases between. The CDR3 is 13 residues long. CDR1 is GTSNPN and CDR2 is SVGIG in the germline V gene (reference sequence).

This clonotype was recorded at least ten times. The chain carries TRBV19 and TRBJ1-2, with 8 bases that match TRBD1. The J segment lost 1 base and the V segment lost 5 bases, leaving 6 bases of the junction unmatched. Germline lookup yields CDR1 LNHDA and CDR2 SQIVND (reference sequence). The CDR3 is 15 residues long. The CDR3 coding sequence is TGTGCCAGTAGTTCACGGACAGGGAGTAACTATGGCTACACCTTC. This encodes CASSSRTGSNYGYTF.

CDR3 sequence (DNA): TGTGCCAGCAGCTTGTTTGGCGGAAACCAGGAGGAGCCCCAGCATTTT. Translating gives CASSLFGGNQEEPQHF. The genes are TRBV5-4 and TRBJ1-5; D ambiguous. Per the germline V gene, CDR1 is SGHNT and CDR2 is YYREEE (reference sequence). This CDR3 is 16 amino acids long. The V end was cut by 1 base, the J end by 8 bases, with 19 bases between.